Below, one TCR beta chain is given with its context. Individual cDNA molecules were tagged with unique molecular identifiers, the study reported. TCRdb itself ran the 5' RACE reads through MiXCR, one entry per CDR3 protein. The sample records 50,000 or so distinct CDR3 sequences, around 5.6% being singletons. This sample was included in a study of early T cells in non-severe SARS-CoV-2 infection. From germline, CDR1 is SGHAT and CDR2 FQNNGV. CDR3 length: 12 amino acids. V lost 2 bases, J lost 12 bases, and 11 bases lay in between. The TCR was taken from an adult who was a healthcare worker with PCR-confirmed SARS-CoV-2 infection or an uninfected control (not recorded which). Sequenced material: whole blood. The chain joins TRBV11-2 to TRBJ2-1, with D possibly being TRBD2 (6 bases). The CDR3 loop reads CASSLSTGVQFF. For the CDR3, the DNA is TGTGCCAGCAGCTTATCAACGGGAGTGCAGTTCTTC.